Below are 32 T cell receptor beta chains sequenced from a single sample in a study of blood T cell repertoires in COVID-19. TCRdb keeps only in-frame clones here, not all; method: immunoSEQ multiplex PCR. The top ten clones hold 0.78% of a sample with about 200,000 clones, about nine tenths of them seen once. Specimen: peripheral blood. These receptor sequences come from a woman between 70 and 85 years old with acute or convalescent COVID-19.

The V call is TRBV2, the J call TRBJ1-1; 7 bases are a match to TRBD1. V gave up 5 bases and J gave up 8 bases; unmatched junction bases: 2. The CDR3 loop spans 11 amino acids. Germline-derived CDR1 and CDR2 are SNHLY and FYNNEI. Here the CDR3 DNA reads TGTGCCAGCAGTCCGACAGGGGAAGCTTTCTTT. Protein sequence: CASSPTGEAFF.

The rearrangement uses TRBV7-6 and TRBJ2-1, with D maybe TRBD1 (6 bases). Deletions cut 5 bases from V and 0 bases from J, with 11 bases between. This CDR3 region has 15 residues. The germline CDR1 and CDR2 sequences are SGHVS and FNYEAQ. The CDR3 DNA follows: TGTGCCAGCAGCCCGGGACACACCTCCTACAATGAGCAGTTCTTC. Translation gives CASSPGHTSYNEQFF.

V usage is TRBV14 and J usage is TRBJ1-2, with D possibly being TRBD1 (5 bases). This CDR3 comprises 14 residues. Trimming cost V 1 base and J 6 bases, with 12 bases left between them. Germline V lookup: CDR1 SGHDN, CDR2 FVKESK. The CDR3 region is CASSQVPGIHGYTF. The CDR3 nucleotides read TGTGCCAGCAGCCAAGTTCCAGGGATCCATGGCTACACCTTC.

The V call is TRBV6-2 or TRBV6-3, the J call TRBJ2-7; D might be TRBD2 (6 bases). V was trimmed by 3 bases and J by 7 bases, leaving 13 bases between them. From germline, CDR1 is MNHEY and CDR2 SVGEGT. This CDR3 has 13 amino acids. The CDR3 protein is CASSYISLAEQYF. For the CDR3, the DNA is TGTGCCAGCAGTTATATCTCGCTAGCGGAGCAGTACTTC.

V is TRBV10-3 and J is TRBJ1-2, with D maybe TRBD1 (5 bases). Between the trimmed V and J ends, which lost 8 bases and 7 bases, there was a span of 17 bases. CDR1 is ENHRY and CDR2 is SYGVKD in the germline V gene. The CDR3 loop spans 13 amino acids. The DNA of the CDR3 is TGTGCCATCGGGGGTATGTTCGGGGGTGGCTACACCTTC. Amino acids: CAIGGMFGGGYTF.

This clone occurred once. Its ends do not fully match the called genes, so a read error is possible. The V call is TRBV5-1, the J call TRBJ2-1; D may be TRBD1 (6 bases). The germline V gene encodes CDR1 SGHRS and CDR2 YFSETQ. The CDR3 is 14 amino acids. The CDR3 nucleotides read TGCGCCAGCAGCCCGGACAGCCCCAACAACGAGCAGTTCTTC. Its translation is CASSPDSPNNEQFF.

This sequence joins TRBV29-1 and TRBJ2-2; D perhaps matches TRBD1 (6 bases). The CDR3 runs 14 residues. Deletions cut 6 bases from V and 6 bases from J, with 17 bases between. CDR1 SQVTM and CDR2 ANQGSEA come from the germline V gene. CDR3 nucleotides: TGCAGCGTCCGGGCACCGGCAGGGGCCGGGGAGCTGTTTTTT. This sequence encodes CSVRAPAGAGELFF.

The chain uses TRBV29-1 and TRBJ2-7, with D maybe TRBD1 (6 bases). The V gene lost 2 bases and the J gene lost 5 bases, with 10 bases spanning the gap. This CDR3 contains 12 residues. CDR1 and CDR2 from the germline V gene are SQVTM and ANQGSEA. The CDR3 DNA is TGCAGCGTTGAACAGGGGTCAGACGAGCAGTACTTC. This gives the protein CSVEQGSDEQYF.

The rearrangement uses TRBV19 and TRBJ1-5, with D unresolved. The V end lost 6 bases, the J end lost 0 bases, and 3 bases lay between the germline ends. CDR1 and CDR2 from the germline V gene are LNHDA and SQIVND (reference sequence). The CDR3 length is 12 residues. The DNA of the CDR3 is TGTGCCAGTAGACTTAGCAATCAGCCCCAGCATTTT. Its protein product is CASRLSNQPQHF.

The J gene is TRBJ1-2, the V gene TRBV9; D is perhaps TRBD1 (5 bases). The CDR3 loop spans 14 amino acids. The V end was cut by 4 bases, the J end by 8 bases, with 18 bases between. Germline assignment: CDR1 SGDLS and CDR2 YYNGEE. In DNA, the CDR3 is TGTGCCAGCAGCCCCCAGAGACTCCGGGGGGGCTACACCTTC. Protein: CASSPQRLRGGYTF.

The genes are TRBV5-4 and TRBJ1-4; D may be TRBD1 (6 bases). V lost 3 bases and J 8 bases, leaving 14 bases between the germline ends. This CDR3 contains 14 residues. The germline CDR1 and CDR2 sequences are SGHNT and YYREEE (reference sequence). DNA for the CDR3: TGTGCCAGCAGCTCCGGGACAAGCAGGGAAAAACTGTTTTTT. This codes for CASSSGTSREKLFF.

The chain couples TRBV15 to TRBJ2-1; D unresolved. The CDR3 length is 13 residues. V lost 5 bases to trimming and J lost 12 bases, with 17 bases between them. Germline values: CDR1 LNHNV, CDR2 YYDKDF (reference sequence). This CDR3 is CATSSRTRQGQFF. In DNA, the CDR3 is TGTGCCACCAGCTCCCGAACGAGGCAAGGGCAGTTCTTC.

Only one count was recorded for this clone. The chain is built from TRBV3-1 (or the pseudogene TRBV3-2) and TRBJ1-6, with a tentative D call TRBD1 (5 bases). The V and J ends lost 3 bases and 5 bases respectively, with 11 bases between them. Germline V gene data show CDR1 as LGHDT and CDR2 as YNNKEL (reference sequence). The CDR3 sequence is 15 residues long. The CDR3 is CASSQGYRNNSPLHF. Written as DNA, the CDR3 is TGTGCCAGCAGCCAGGGATACAGGAATAATTCACCCCTCCACTTT.

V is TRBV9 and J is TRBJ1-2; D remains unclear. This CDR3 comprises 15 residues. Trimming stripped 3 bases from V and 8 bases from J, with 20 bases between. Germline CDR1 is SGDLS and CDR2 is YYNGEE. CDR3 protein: CASSGPADRRIGYTF. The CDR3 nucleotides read TGTGCCAGCAGCGGCCCAGCGGATCGTCGGATCGGCTACACCTTC.

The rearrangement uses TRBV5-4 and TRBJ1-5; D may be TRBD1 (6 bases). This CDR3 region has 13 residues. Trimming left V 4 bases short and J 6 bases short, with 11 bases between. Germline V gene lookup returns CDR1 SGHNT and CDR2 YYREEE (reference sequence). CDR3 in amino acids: CASSLQGSQPQHF. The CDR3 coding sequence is TGTGCCAGCAGCCTCCAGGGGTCTCAGCCCCAGCATTTT.

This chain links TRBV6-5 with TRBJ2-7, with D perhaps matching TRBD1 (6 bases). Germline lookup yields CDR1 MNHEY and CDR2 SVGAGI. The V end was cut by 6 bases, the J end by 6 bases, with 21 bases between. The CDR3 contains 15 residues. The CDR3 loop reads CASSRPSHGGPEQYF. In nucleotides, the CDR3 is TGTGCCAGCAGCCGCCCCTCTCATGGGGGCCCCGAGCAGTACTTC.

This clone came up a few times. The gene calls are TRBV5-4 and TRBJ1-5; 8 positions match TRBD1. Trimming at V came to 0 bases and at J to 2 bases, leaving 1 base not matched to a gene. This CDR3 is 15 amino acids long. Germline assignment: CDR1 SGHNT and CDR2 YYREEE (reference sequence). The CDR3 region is CASSLGGQGNQPQHF. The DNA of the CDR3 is TGTGCCAGCAGCTTGGGGGGACAGGGCAATCAGCCCCAGCATTTT.

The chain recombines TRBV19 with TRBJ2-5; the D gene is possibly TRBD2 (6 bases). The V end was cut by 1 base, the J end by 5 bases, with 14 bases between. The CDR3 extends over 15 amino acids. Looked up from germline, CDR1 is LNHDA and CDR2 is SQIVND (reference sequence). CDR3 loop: CASSIGLASRETQYF. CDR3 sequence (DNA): TGTGCCAGTAGTATAGGGCTAGCGAGCCGGGAGACCCAGTACTTC.

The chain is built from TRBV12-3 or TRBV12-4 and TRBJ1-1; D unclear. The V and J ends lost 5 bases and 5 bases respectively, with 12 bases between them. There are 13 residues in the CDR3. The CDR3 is CASSAMRKTEAFF. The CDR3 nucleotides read TGTGCCAGCAGTGCCATGAGGAAGACTGAAGCTTTCTTT.

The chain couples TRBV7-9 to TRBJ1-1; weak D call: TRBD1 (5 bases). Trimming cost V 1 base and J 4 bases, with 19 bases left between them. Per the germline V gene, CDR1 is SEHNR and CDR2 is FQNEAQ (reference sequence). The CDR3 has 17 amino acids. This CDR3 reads CASSLVGAGYGATEAFF. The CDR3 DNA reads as TGTGCCAGCAGCTTAGTTGGGGCCGGGTATGGTGCCACTGAAGCTTTCTTT.

In DNA, the CDR3 is TGTGCCAGCAGTTACTCAGGGACTCAAGAGACCCAGTACTTC. It yields the protein CASSYSGTQETQYF. The chain has TRBV6-6 and TRBJ2-5; TRBD2 is a possible D gene (6 bases). The germline V gene has CDR1 MNHNY and CDR2 SVGAGI (reference sequence). Trimming stripped 0 bases from V and 2 bases from J, with 7 bases between. The CDR3 runs to 14 residues.

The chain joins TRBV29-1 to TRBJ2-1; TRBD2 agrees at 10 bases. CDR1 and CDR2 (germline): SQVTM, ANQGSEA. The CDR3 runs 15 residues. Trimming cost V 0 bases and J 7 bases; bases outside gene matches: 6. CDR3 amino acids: CSVEDQAGGLNEQFF. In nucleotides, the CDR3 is TGCAGCGTTGAAGATCAAGCGGGGGGGCTAAATGAGCAGTTCTTC.

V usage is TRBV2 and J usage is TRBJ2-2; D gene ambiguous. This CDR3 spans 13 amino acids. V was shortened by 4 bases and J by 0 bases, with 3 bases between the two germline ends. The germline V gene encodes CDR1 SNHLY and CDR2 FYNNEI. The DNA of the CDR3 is TGTGCCAGCAGTGCAACGAACACCGGGGAGCTGTTTTTT. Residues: CASSATNTGELFF.

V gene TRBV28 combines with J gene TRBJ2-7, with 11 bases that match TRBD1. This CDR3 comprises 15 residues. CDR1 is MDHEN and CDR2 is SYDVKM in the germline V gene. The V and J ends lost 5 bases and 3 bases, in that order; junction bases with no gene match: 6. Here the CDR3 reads CASSPPGQGVYEQYF. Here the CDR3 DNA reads TGTGCCAGCAGTCCGCCGGGACAGGGGGTCTACGAGCAGTACTTC.

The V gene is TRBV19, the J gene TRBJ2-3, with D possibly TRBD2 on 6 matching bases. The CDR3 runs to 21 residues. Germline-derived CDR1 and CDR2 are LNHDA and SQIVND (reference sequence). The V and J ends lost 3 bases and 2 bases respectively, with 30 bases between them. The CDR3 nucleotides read TGTGCCAGTAGTATTACCAAGAGCTCCGAAGTATCTAGCGTGATCACAGATACGCAGTATTTT. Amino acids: CASSITKSSEVSSVITDTQYF.

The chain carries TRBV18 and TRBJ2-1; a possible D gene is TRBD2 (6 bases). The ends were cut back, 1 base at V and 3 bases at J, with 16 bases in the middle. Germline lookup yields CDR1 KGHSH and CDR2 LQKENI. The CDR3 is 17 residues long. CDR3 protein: CASSPLPWVAVYNEQFF. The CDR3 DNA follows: TGTGCCAGCTCACCACTCCCCTGGGTAGCGGTCTACAATGAGCAGTTCTTC.

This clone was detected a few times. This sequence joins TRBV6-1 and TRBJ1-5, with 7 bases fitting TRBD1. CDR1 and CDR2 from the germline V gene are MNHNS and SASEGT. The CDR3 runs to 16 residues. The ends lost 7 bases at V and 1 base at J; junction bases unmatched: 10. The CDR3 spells CASIERSGGSNQPQHF. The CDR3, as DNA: TGTGCCAGCATTGAGAGGTCAGGGGGGAGCAATCAGCCCCAGCATTTT.

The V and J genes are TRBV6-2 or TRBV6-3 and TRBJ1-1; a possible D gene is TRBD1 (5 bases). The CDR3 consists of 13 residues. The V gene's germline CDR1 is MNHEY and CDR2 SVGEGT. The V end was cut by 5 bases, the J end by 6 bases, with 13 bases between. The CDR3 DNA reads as TGTGCCAGCAGTCAGGGAATGGTTCCTGAAGCTTTCTTT. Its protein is CASSQGMVPEAFF.

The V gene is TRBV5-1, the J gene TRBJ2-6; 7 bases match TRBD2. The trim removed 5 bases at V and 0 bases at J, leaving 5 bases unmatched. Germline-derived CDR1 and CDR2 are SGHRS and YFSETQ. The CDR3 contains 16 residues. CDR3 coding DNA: TGCGCCAGCAGTGAGGGAGGGACCTCTGGGGCCAACGTCCTGACTTTC. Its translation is CASSEGGTSGANVLTF.

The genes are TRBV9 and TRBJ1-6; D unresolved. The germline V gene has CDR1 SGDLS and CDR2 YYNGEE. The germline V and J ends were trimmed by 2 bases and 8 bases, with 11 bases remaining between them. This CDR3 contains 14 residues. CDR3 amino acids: CASSVQSRDSPLHF. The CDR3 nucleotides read TGTGCCAGCAGCGTGCAGTCACGGGATTCACCCCTCCACTTT.

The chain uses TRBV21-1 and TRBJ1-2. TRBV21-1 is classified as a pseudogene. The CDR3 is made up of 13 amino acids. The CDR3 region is CASSKGAVYGYTF. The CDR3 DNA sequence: TGTGCCAGCAGCAAAGGAGCTGTATATGGCTACACCTTC.

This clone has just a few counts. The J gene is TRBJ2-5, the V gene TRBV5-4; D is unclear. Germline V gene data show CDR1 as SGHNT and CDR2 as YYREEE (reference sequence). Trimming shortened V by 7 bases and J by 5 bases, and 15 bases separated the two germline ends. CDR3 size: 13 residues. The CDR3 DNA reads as TGTGCCAGCGCCCCTGAGACTGGCGAGACCCAGTACTTC. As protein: CASAPETGETQYF.